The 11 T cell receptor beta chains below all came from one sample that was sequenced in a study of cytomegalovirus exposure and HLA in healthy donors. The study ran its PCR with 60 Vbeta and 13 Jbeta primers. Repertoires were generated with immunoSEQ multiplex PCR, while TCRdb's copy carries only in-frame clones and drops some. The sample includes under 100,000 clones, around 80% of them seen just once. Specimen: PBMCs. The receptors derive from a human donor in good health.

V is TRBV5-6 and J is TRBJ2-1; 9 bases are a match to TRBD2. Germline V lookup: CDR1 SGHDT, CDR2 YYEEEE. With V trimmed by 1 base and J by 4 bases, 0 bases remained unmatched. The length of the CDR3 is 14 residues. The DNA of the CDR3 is TGTGCCAGCAGCTTGCTAGCGGGGTACAATGAGCAGTTCTTC. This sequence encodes CASSLLAGYNEQFF. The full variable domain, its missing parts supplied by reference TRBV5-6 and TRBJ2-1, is DAGVTQSPTHLIKTRGQQVTLRCSPKSGHDTVSWYQQALGQGPQFIFQYYEEEERQRGNFPDRFSGHQFPNYSSELNVNALLLGDSALYLCASSLLAGYNEQFFGPGTRLTVL.

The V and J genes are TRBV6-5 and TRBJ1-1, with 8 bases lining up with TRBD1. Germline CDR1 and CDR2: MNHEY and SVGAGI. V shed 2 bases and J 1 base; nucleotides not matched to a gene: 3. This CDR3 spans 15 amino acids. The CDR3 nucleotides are TGTGCCAGCAGTTACGCCGGGACAGGGAACACTGAAGCTTTCTTT. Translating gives CASSYAGTGNTEAFF.

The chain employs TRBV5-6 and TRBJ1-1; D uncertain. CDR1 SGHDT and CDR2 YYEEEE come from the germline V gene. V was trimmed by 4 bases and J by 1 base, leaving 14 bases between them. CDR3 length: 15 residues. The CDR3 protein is CASSPAPDRNTEAFF. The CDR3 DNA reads TGTGCCAGCAGCCCCGCCCCAGATCGGAACACTGAAGCTTTCTTT.

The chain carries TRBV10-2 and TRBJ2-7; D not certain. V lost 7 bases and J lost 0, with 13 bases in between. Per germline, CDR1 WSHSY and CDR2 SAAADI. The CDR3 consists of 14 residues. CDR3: CASTEGAVSYEQYF. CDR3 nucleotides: TGCGCCAGCACCGAAGGAGCAGTCTCCTACGAGCAGTACTTC.

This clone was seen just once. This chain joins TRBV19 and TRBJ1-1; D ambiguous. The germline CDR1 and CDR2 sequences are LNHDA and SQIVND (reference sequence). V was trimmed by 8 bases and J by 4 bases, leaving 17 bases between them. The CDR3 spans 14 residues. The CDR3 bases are TGTGCCAGTGGCCCGGTACAGCTTTTCACTGAAGCTTTCTTT. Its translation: CASGPVQLFTEAFF. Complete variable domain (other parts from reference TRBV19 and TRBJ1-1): DGGITQSPKYLFRKEGQNVTLSCEQNLNHDAMYWYRQDPGQGLRLIYYSQIVNDFQKGDIAEGYSVSREKKESFPLTVTSAQKNPTAFYLCASGPVQLFTEAFFGQGTRLTVV.

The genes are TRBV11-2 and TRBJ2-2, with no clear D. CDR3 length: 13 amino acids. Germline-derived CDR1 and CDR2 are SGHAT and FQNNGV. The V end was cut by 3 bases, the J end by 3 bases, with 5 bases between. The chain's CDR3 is CASSFRDTGELFF. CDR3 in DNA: TGTGCCAGCAGCTTTCGGGACACCGGGGAGCTGTTTTTT. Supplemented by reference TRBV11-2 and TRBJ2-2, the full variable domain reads EAGVAQSPRYKIIEKRQSVAFWCNPISGHATLYWYQQILGQGPKLLIQFQNNGVVDDSQLPKDRFSAERLKGVDSTLKIQPAKLEDSAVYLCASSFRDTGELFFGEGSRLTVL.

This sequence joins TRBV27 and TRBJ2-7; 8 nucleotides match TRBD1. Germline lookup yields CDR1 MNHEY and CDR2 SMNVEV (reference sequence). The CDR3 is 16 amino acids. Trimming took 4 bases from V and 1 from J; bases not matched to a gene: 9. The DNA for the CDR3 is TGTGCCAGCAGTTCCTCACAGGGGGTAAAATCCTACGAGCAGTACTTC. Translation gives CASSSSQGVKSYEQYF.

The CDR3 sequence is CASSSGLAGDTQYF. The CDR3 DNA reads TGTGCCAGCAGCTCGGGACTAGCGGGAGATACGCAGTATTTT. This chain uses TRBV7-2 with TRBJ2-3; 12 bases are shared with TRBD2. The CDR3 runs to 14 residues. Germline trimming cut 4 bases from V and 5 bases from J; bases unmatched to any gene: 1. Germline V gives CDR1 SGHTA, CDR2 FQGNSA.

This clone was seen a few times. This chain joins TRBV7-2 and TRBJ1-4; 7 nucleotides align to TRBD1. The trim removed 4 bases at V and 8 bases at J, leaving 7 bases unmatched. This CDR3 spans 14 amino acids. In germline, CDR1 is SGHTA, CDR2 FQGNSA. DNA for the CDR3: TGTGCCAGCAGCTCTGCAACAGGGGACGAAAAACTGTTTTTT. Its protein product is CASSSATGDEKLFF.

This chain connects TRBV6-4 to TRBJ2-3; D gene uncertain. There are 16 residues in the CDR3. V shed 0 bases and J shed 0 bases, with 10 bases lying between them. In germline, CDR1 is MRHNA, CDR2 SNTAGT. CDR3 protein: CASSDSSQSSTDTQYF. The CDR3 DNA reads TGTGCCAGCAGTGACTCCAGTCAATCTAGCACAGATACGCAGTATTTT.

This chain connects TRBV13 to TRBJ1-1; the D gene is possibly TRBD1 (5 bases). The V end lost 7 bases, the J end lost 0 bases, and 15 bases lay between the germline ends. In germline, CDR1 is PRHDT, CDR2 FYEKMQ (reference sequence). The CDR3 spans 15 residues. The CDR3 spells CASKGQGGMNTEAFF. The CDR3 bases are TGTGCCAGCAAGGGGCAGGGAGGAATGAACACTGAAGCTTTCTTT. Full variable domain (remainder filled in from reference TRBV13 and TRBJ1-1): AAGVIQSPRHLIKEKRETATLKCYPIPRHDTVYWYQQGPGQDPQFLISFYEKMQSDKGSIPDRFSAQQFSDYHSELNMSSLELGDSALYFCASKGQGGMNTEAFFGQGTRLTVV.